The 14 T cell receptor beta chains reported below all come from one sample, sequenced in a study of CD8 T cells in ankylosing spondylitis. TCRdb re-analysed the 5' RACE reads in MiXCR, keeping a single row per CDR3 protein. The repertoire includes about 340,000 distinct CDR3 sequences, roughly 14% of them detected once, and 0.85% to 1.4% sits in the top ten. Sequenced sample: blood, either unsorted or a sorted T cell fraction (not recorded which). These receptors were collected from a male donor with ankylosing spondylitis or in good health (not recorded which).

The V call is TRBV12-3 or TRBV12-4, the J call TRBJ1-6, with D possibly being TRBD1 (5 bases). V lost 6 bases to trimming and J lost 14 bases, with 26 bases between them. The CDR3 runs 16 residues. The CDR3 sequence: CASRPGGGEVIGALHF. CDR3 in DNA: TGTGCCAGCAGGCCAGGCGGAGGGGAGGTCATAGGGGCCCTCCACTTT.

In its sample, this clonotype was seen a few times. The chain joins TRBV2 to TRBJ2-1; D may be TRBD1 (6 bases). Trimming removed 5 bases at V and 0 bases at J, with 20 bases between. Germline V gene data show CDR1 as SNHLY and CDR2 as FYNNEI. This CDR3 has 18 residues. CDR3 in amino acids: CASSFAIRGKSSYNEQFF. The DNA for the CDR3 is TGTGCCAGCAGTTTTGCAATCAGGGGTAAGAGCTCCTACAATGAGCAGTTCTTC.

This clonotype was observed a handful of times. The genes are TRBV10-3 and TRBJ1-1; unclear D gene. The germline gives CDR1 ENHRY, CDR2 SYGVKD. V shed 1 base and J shed 0 bases, with 6 bases lying between them. This CDR3 comprises 14 residues. CDR3 region: CAISEWTLNTEAFF. The CDR3 nucleotides read TGTGCCATCAGTGAGTGGACCTTGAACACTGAAGCTTTCTTT.

In this sample, this clonotype turned up a few times. V gene TRBV20-1 combines with J gene TRBJ2-2; D call uncertain. V was pared by 6 bases and J by 0 bases, with 11 bases between. The CDR3 spans 14 residues. Germline assignment: CDR1 DFQATT and CDR2 SNEGSKA (reference sequence). The CDR3 region is CSAPRVSNTGELFF. For the CDR3, the DNA is TGCAGTGCGCCCCGGGTCTCGAACACCGGGGAGCTGTTTTTT.

This clonotype occurred a few times. The chain joins TRBV5-5 to TRBJ2-6, with D uncertain. Germline V CDR1 and CDR2: SGHKS, YYEKEE (reference sequence). CDR3 size: 14 residues. V dropped 3 bases and J dropped 0 bases, with 4 bases sitting between them. The CDR3: CASSWSSGANVLTF. As DNA, the CDR3 is TGTGCCAGCAGCTGGAGCTCTGGGGCCAACGTCCTGACTTTC.

The table lists this clonotype with a few counts. V and J are TRBV25-1 and TRBJ2-5; TRBD1 is a possible D gene (6 bases). Deletions cut 3 bases from V and 2 bases from J, with 10 bases between. This CDR3 region has 14 residues. CDR1 MGHDK and CDR2 SYGVNS come from the germline V gene. In nucleotides, the CDR3 is TGTGCCAGCAGTGAGACGGACAGTCAAGAGACCCAGTACTTC. Protein sequence: CASSETDSQETQYF. Looking up the rest from reference TRBV25-1 and TRBJ2-5 gives the full variable domain: EADIYQTPRYLVIGTGKKITLECSQTMGHDKMYWYQQDPGMELHLIHYSYGVNSTEKGDLSSESTVSRIRTEHFPLTLESARPSHTSQYLCASSETDSQETQYFGPGTRLLVL.

This clonotype was seen a few times. The chain carries TRBV7-9 and TRBJ2-5, with TRBD1 as a possible D gene (6 bases). Trimming took off 3 bases at V and 4 bases at J, with 12 bases between the two ends. Germline V lookup: CDR1 SEHNR, CDR2 FQNEAQ (reference sequence). This CDR3 comprises 14 residues. CDR3: CASSLSVGGETQYF. DNA of the CDR3: TGTGCCAGCAGCTTGAGTGTAGGGGGAGAGACCCAGTACTTC.

The DNA for the CDR3 is TGCAGCGTTGGACAGGGGGGAACAGGCTACACCTTC. Translation gives CSVGQGGTGYTF. V is TRBV29-1 and J is TRBJ1-2; 9 nucleotides agree with TRBD1. The CDR3 length is 12 residues. Germline CDR1 reads SQVTM; CDR2 reads ANQGSEA. Trimming at V came to 4 bases and at J to 8 bases, leaving 5 bases not matched to a gene.

This clonotype was seen a few times. The chain is built from TRBV5-1 and TRBJ2-7; D ambiguous. Germline V lookup: CDR1 SGHRS, CDR2 YFSETQ. This CDR3 is built from 18 residues. V dropped 3 bases and J dropped 1 base, with 23 bases sitting between them. The CDR3 region is CASSYGWVQYNDSYEQYF. CDR3 nucleotide sequence: TGCGCCAGCAGCTATGGATGGGTACAGTACAACGATTCCTACGAGCAGTACTTC.

This clonotype was seen more than once but under ten times. The V and J genes are TRBV6-5 and TRBJ2-7; either TRBD1 or TRBD2 may fit D (5 bases each). From germline, CDR1 is MNHEY and CDR2 SVGAGI. Trimming took 3 bases from V and 1 from J, leaving 19 bases between them. The CDR3 loop spans 17 amino acids. As DNA, the CDR3 is TGTGCCAGCAGTTATGGGCCAGGGAGTCCTCCATCCTACGAGCAGTACTTC. Translation gives CASSYGPGSPPSYEQYF.

This clonotype has more than one count but fewer than ten. The genes are TRBV27 and TRBJ2-3; 9 bases match TRBD2. V shed 6 bases, J shed 4 bases, and the junction held 5 bases outside the gene matches. This CDR3 is built from 14 residues. Germline V gene sequence: CDR1 MNHEY, CDR2 SMNVEV (reference sequence). The chain's CDR3 is CASRRAGGPDTQYF. The CDR3 region has the DNA TGTGCCAGCAGGAGAGCGGGGGGCCCAGATACGCAGTATTTT.

The J gene is TRBJ2-7, the V gene TRBV10-3; D call uncertain. Germline V CDR1 and CDR2: ENHRY, SYGVKD. The V end lost 4 bases, the J end lost 6 bases, and 10 bases lay between the germline ends. This CDR3 is built from 12 residues. CDR3 residues: CAISGGPGEQYF. CDR3 DNA: TGTGCCATCAGTGGCGGCCCGGGCGAGCAGTACTTC.

This clonotype was found many times. J is TRBJ1-2 and V is TRBV7-2; 7 bases line up with TRBD1. CDR1 is SGHTA and CDR2 is FQGNSA in the germline V gene. The trim removed 1 base at V and 3 bases at J, leaving 2 bases unmatched. The CDR3 contains 14 residues. The CDR3 nucleotides are TGTGCCAGCAGCTTAGAGGGGGCGGACTATGGCTACACCTTC. Its protein product is CASSLEGADYGYTF.

This clonotype was seen many times. The rearrangement uses TRBV29-1 and TRBJ2-3; D not resolved. Trimming pared 2 bases from V and 4 bases from J, leaving 7 bases between. Germline CDR1 reads SQVTM; CDR2 reads ANQGSEA. The CDR3 spans 12 residues. The DNA for the CDR3 is TGCAGCGTTGAATCGGGTCCAGATACGCAGTATTTT. It codes for CSVESGPDTQYF.